Listed here are 22 T cell receptor beta chains from one sample, sequenced in a study of Graves' ophthalmopathy and Graves' hyperthyroidism. Amplified TCR beta CDR3 regions were obtained using RNA transcripts as template. HTBI primers served in a first-round RT-PCR, which a second-round multiplex PCR followed. TCRdb redid the calling of the multiplex PCR reads with MiXCR, one entry per CDR3 protein. The sample lists over a million distinct CDR3 sequences; about 36% were seen once. Input material: peripheral blood or thyroid tissue (not recorded which). Source of these receptors: an adult man with Graves' hyperthyroidism.

Turning to this clonotype: One end of the junction varies from germline; a read error may be responsible. This sequence joins TRBV7-2 and TRBJ1-1, with D tentatively TRBD1 (6 bases). Germline CDR1 reads SGHTA; CDR2 reads FQGNSA. There are 14 residues in the CDR3. CDR3 bases: TGTGCCAGCAGCACCGACAGGTGGAACACTGAAACTTTCTTT. This sequence encodes CASSTDRWNTETFF.

The chain links TRBV6-5 to TRBJ2-6; 11 positions match TRBD1. After removal of 10 bases from V and 4 bases from J, the junction contained 6 bases not matched to a gene. CDR1 is MNHEY and CDR2 is SVGAGI in the germline V gene. The CDR3 consists of 15 residues. CDR3 bases: TGTGCCATAGGACAGGGGGCGTACGGGGCCAACGTCCTGACTTTC. It codes for CAIGQGAYGANVLTF.

This clonotype was counted a few times. The V gene is TRBV20-1, the J gene TRBJ1-4; perhaps TRBD1 as D (6 bases). V was shortened by 0 bases and J by 4 bases, with 6 bases between the two germline ends. CDR3 length equals 13 residues. The V gene's germline CDR1 is DFQATT and CDR2 SNEGSKA (reference sequence). The CDR3 spells CSARDRGNEKLFF. The DNA of the CDR3 is TGCAGTGCTAGAGACAGGGGTAATGAAAAACTGTTTTTT.

This clonotype was counted at least ten times. V and J are TRBV5-4 and TRBJ1-6; perhaps TRBD1 as D (6 bases). Deletions cut 0 bases from V and 3 bases from J, with 10 bases between. This CDR3 is 16 amino acids long. Per germline, CDR1 SGHNT and CDR2 YYREEE (reference sequence). The chain's CDR3 is CASSLAGTYYNSPLHF. The CDR3 bases are TGTGCCAGCAGCTTGGCCGGGACATACTATAATTCACCCCTCCACTTT.

The sample holds a few counts of this clonotype. The chain recombines TRBV7-8 with TRBJ2-7, with a possible D match to TRBD1 (6 bases). CDR3 length: 16 residues. Germline V gene data show CDR1 as SGHVS and CDR2 as FQNEAQ. V lost 2 bases, J lost 0 bases, and 14 bases lay in between. CDR3 nucleotides: TGTGCCAGCAGCTTAAGGGATCTACAGGGCTCCTACGAGCAGTACTTC. It codes for CASSLRDLQGSYEQYF.

This clonotype was detected many times. This rearrangement joins TRBV7-2 to TRBJ2-6; possibly TRBD1 for D (5 bases). V gave up 7 bases and J gave up 0 bases, with 19 bases separating them. This CDR3 region has 18 residues. Per germline, CDR1 SGHTA and CDR2 FQGNSA. The CDR3 bases are TGTGCCAGCACCCCAGGGTTGGCAGTGGGCTCTGGGGCCAACGTCCTGACTTTC. Protein sequence: CASTPGLAVGSGANVLTF.

This clonotype was observed at least ten times. V is TRBV7-6 and J is TRBJ2-5; D is unclear. The CDR3 spans 16 residues. V dropped 1 base and J dropped 5 bases, with 17 bases sitting between them. Looked up from germline, CDR1 is SGHVS and CDR2 is FNYEAQ. The CDR3 nucleotides are TGTGCCAGCAGCTTAGGGTCGAGATATGGGCGGGAGACCCAGTACTTC. It codes for CASSLGSRYGRETQYF.

The chain links TRBV20-1 to TRBJ1-4, with D possibly being TRBD1 (6 bases). Trimming cost V 2 bases and J 6 bases, with 10 bases left between them. The V gene's germline CDR1 is DFQATT and CDR2 SNEGSKA (reference sequence). The CDR3 has 13 amino acids. The CDR3 region has the DNA TGCAGTGCTAGACCGGCAGGGGATGAAAAACTGTTTTTT. Amino acid sequence: CSARPAGDEKLFF.

This clonotype showed up many times. This chain connects TRBV24-1 to TRBJ2-5; 7 bases agree with TRBD1. V gave up 4 bases and J gave up 2 bases; unmatched junction bases: 6. CDR3 length: 15 residues. Looked up from germline, CDR1 is KGHDR and CDR2 is SFDVKD. CDR3 region: CATSDRDSRQETQYF. For the CDR3, the DNA is TGTGCCACCAGTGACCGGGACAGTAGACAAGAGACCCAGTACTTC.

This clonotype has ten or more counts. The chain uses TRBV12-3 or TRBV12-4 and TRBJ1-2; maybe TRBD1 (5 bases). The CDR3 runs 14 residues. The V gene lost 8 bases and the J gene lost 4 bases, with 17 bases spanning the gap. The CDR3 DNA is TGTGCCAGCGGCCCGGGGCCGCCTTTCTATGGCTACACCTTC. Translation gives CASGPGPPFYGYTF.

This clonotype has a handful of counts. The rearrangement uses TRBV28 and TRBJ1-2; the D is unclear. Trimming pared 5 bases from V and 3 bases from J, leaving 7 bases between. The CDR3 is 12 amino acids. Germline CDR1 is MDHEN and CDR2 is SYDVKM. The CDR3 sequence: CASSDADYGYTF. The CDR3 nucleotides are TGTGCCAGCAGTGACGCGGACTATGGCTACACCTTC.

The chain couples TRBV10-3 to TRBJ2-7, with D maybe TRBD2 (6 bases). Germline V CDR1 and CDR2: ENHRY, SYGVKD. This CDR3 contains 13 residues. The V end was cut by 10 bases, the J end by 5 bases, with 18 bases between. The CDR3 sequence is CASRGSGSNEQYF. The CDR3 DNA sequence: TGTGCCAGCAGAGGTAGCGGTTCTAACGAGCAGTACTTC.

This clonotype occurred a few times. The gene calls are TRBV20-1 and TRBJ1-4, with D possibly TRBD1 on 5 matching bases. Per germline, CDR1 DFQATT and CDR2 SNEGSKA (reference sequence). The CDR3 contains 15 residues. The germline V and J ends were trimmed by 5 bases and 4 bases, with 17 bases remaining between them. In DNA, the CDR3 is TGCAGTGCTTCGGGGGGGAATGGTGTTAATGAAAAACTGTTTTTT. This gives the protein CSASGGNGVNEKLFF.

This rearrangement joins TRBV2 to TRBJ2-2; maybe TRBD2 (5 bases). The CDR3 is 12 residues long. Germline loops: CDR1 SNHLY, CDR2 FYNNEI. The V end lost 7 bases, the J end lost 5 bases, and 8 bases lay between the germline ends. CDR3 sequence reads: CASNWETGELFF. CDR3 DNA: TGTGCCAGCAATTGGGAGACCGGGGAGCTGTTTTTT. Filled out from reference TRBV2 and TRBJ2-2, the complete variable domain reads EPEVTQTPSHQVTQMGQEVILRCVPISNHLYFYWYRQILGQKVEFLVSFYNNEISEKSEIFDDQFSVERPDGSNFTLKIRSTKLEDSAMYFCASNWETGELFFGEGSRLTVL.

As for this clonotype: A single base separates this from a much larger clone, so it may be a read error. This chain connects TRBV19 to TRBJ1-5; D uncertain. Per the germline V gene, CDR1 is LNHDA and CDR2 is SQIVND (reference sequence). The CDR3 is 15 residues long. Written as DNA, the CDR3 is TGTGCCAGTAGTATCAGCAGGTATAGCAATCAGCCCCGGCATTTT. Translating it yields CASSISRYSNQPRHF.

This clonotype was seen at least ten times. V and J are TRBV7-9 and TRBJ2-7; TRBD1 or TRBD2 may be the D gene (5 bases each). Per germline, CDR1 SEHNR and CDR2 FQNEAQ (reference sequence). V lost 2 bases, J lost 6 bases, and 11 bases lay in between. This CDR3 is built from 13 residues. CDR3 nucleotides: TGTGCCAGCAGCTTATTCGGGGCCCTCGAGCAGTACTTC. This codes for CASSLFGALEQYF.

This chain joins TRBV7-2 and TRBJ1-4, with D hard to call. The CDR3 has 14 residues. Trimming stripped 5 bases from V and 14 bases from J, with 21 bases between. From germline, CDR1 is SGHTA and CDR2 FQGNSA. This CDR3 reads CASSPYPRAHRLFF. CDR3 sequence (DNA): TGTGCCAGCAGCCCGTACCCCCGGGCCCATAGGCTGTTTTTT. The complete variable domain, with remaining parts taken from reference TRBV7-2 and TRBJ1-4, reads GAGVSQSPSNKVTEKGKDVELRCDPISGHTALYWYRQSLGQGLEFLIYFQGNSAPDKSGLPSDRFSAERTGGSVSTLTIQRTQQEDSAVYLCASSPYPRAHRLFFGSGTQLSVL.

This clonotype was detected only a few times. The chain has TRBV27 and TRBJ1-3, with a tentative D call TRBD1 (5 bases). V lost 5 bases and J 4 bases, leaving 9 bases between the germline ends. The CDR3 is 13 amino acids. Germline loops: CDR1 MNHEY, CDR2 SMNVEV (reference sequence). The CDR3 sequence is CASSGGFGNTIYF. CDR3 DNA sequence: TGTGCCAGCAGTGGGGGGTTCGGAAACACCATATATTTT.

This clonotype was observed at least ten times. The rearrangement uses TRBV7-9 and TRBJ2-7; D could derive from TRBD1 or TRBD2 (6 bases each). From germline, CDR1 is SEHNR and CDR2 FQNEAQ (reference sequence). The CDR3 is 13 amino acids. V was pared by 4 bases and J by 11 bases, with 18 bases between. In DNA, the CDR3 is TGTGCCAGCAGCTCAGAATGGGGGGCGTCCGAGTACTTC. Amino acids: CASSSEWGASEYF.

This clonotype came up many times. The CDR3 DNA is TGTGCCAGTAGTATTTTCCCACAAGAGACCCAGTACTTC. Translating gives CASSIFPQETQYF. The chain recombines TRBV19 with TRBJ2-5, with unresolved D. Trimming pared 3 bases from V and 2 bases from J, leaving 7 bases between. CDR1 LNHDA and CDR2 SQIVND come from the germline V gene (reference sequence). The CDR3 has 13 amino acids. Full variable domain (missing parts from reference TRBV19 and TRBJ2-5): DGGITQSPKYLFRKEGQNVTLSCEQNLNHDAMYWYRQDPGQGLRLIYYSQIVNDFQKGDIAEGYSVSREKKESFPLTVTSAQKNPTAFYLCASSIFPQETQYFGPGTRLLVL.

This clonotype was seen many times. The chain carries TRBV20-1 and TRBJ1-2; 8 positions agree with TRBD1. The germline gives CDR1 DFQATT, CDR2 SNEGSKA (reference sequence). The V and J ends lost 0 bases and 7 bases, in that order; junction bases with no gene match: 7. The CDR3 contains 14 residues. As DNA, the CDR3 is TGCAGTGCTAGAGACGACAGGGGCGGTGGTGGCTACACCTTC. The encoded protein is CSARDDRGGGGYTF.

This clonotype was seen more than once but under ten times. The rearrangement uses TRBV20-1 and TRBJ2-2; tentatively, D is TRBD1 or TRBD2 (5 bases each). Germline loops: CDR1 DFQATT, CDR2 SNEGSKA (reference sequence). CDR3 size: 13 residues. Trimming took off 2 bases at V and 6 bases at J, with 10 bases between the two ends. The CDR3 sequence is CSARLTGPGELFF. The CDR3 DNA sequence: TGCAGTGCTAGACTGACGGGGCCCGGGGAGCTGTTTTTT.